This is a list of T cell receptor beta chains from one sample in a study of T cell responses to AZD1222 COVID-19 vaccine. This table comes from immunoSEQ multiplex PCR, and its TCRdb copy is limited to in-frame clones, with some not included. The repertoire holds 120,000 to 150,000 clones, approximately 89% seen once, with less than 5.5% in the top ten. The source was peripheral blood, collected on day 0 of AZD1222 vaccination. These receptors all stem from an adult in good health. CDR3s include the opening cysteine and the closing phenylalanine or tryptophan. D genes are given only for firm matches. For some rows the clone size is stated as once, few or many, or as a class when expanded; others skip it.

v_call: TRBV19; clone_size: -; d_call: TRBD1; j_call: TRBJ2-7; cdr3_nt: TGTGCCAGTAGTATACAGGGGGCTGGGTACGAGCAGTACTTC; cdr3_aa: CASSIQGAGYEQYF
v_call: TRBV6-2/TRBV6-3; clone_size: -; d_call: -; j_call: TRBJ2-7; cdr3_nt: TGTGCCAGCAGCGCGAACTCCTACGAGCAGTACTTC; cdr3_aa: CASSANSYEQYF
v_call: TRBV6-5; clone_size: -; d_call: -; j_call: TRBJ2-2; cdr3_nt: TGTGCCAGTACCCTCAACGGGGAGCTGTTTTTT; cdr3_aa: CASTLNGELFF
v_call: TRBV5-6; clone_size: once; d_call: TRBD2; j_call: TRBJ2-3; cdr3_nt: TGTGCCAGCAGCCCAAGGACTAGCGGGGGCGCAGATACGCAGTATTTT; cdr3_aa: CASSPRTSGGADTQYF
v_call: TRBV6-5; clone_size: -; d_call: -; j_call: TRBJ2-5; cdr3_nt: TGTGCCAGCAGTTACTCCGCCGGGACTTCTAAAGAGACCCAGTACTTC; cdr3_aa: CASSYSAGTSKETQYF
v_call: TRBV5-3; clone_size: -; d_call: -; j_call: TRBJ2-7; cdr3_nt: TGTGCCAGAAGCTTGGCGGCCGACAGGATATCCTACGAGCAGTACTTC; cdr3_aa: CARSLAADRISYEQYF
v_call: TRBV28; clone_size: -; d_call: -; j_call: TRBJ1-1; cdr3_nt: TGTGCCAGTCCATCCCCGGGGGGCACTGAAGCTTTCTTT; cdr3_aa: CASPSPGGTEAFF
v_call: TRBV19; clone_size: once; d_call: TRBD1; j_call: TRBJ1-2; cdr3_nt: TGTGCCAGTAGTATAGGAGAGGGGGCGACGACCTTC; cdr3_aa: CASSIGEGATTF
v_call: TRBV29-1; clone_size: -; d_call: TRBD1; j_call: TRBJ1-4; cdr3_nt: TGCAGCGTTGACCGGTTGGGGACAGATGAAAAACTGTTTTTT; cdr3_aa: CSVDRLGTDEKLFF
v_call: TRBV6-5; clone_size: -; d_call: -; j_call: TRBJ2-5; cdr3_nt: TGTGCCAGCAGTTACGGGGCTACCCAGTACTTC; cdr3_aa: CASSYGATQYF
v_call: TRBV1; clone_size: -; d_call: -; j_call: TRBJ1-2; cdr3_nt: TGCACCAGCAGCCATACCGGACAGTACACCTTC; cdr3_aa: CTSSHTGQYTF
v_call: TRBV29-1; clone_size: -; d_call: TRBD1; j_call: TRBJ2-3; cdr3_nt: TGCAGCGTTGCGACGGGACAGGGTGATTCAGATACGCAGTATTTT; cdr3_aa: CSVATGQGDSDTQYF
v_call: TRBV29-1; clone_size: few; d_call: -; j_call: TRBJ2-1; cdr3_nt: TGCAGCGCACAGGGTTCTTCCTACAATGAGCAGTTCTTC; cdr3_aa: CSAQGSSYNEQFF
v_call: TRBV7-2; clone_size: once; d_call: TRBD2; j_call: TRBJ2-2; cdr3_nt: TGTGCCAGCAGCCTTAGAGCCGATTTAGCGGGAGGGCCTTCCGGGGAGCTGTTTTTT; cdr3_aa: CASSLRADLAGGPSGELFF
v_call: TRBV7-3; clone_size: few; d_call: -; j_call: TRBJ2-7; cdr3_nt: TGTGCCAGCAGCCTGGGATGGGAAAACGAGCAGTACTTC; cdr3_aa: CASSLGWENEQYF
v_call: TRBV2; clone_size: few; d_call: -; j_call: TRBJ1-2; cdr3_nt: TGTGCCAGCAGTCTCACAGTTCAGGCGTGTACCTTC; cdr3_aa: CASSLTVQACTF
v_call: TRBV7-2; clone_size: once; d_call: -; j_call: TRBJ2-3; cdr3_nt: TGTGCCAGCAGCTTAGGTTCGGGATCGCCAGATACGCAGTATTTT; cdr3_aa: CASSLGSGSPDTQYF
v_call: TRBV7-9; clone_size: -; d_call: -; j_call: TRBJ1-6; cdr3_nt: TGTGCCAGCACCCAGACAGTAGGGGATTCACCCCTCCACTTT; cdr3_aa: CASTQTVGDSPLHF
v_call: TRBV12-2; clone_size: -; d_call: -; j_call: TRBJ2-1; cdr3_nt: TGTGCAAGTCGCTTACGACACGGGACTAGCGGGAGAGCCGGGAGCGACAATGAGCAGTTCTTC; cdr3_aa: CASRLRHGTSGRAGSDNEQFF
v_call: TRBV3-1/TRBV3-2; clone_size: -; d_call: TRBD2; j_call: TRBJ2-3; cdr3_nt: TGTGCCAGCAGCCAAGATCGGGCGCGGGGGAGCACAGATACGCAGTATTTT; cdr3_aa: CASSQDRARGSTDTQYF
v_call: TRBV2; clone_size: -; d_call: TRBD1; j_call: TRBJ2-1; cdr3_nt: TGTGCCAGCAAACGGGACAGAGCCGACAATGAGCAGTTCTTC; cdr3_aa: CASKRDRADNEQFF
v_call: TRBV2; clone_size: once; d_call: -; j_call: TRBJ2-5; cdr3_nt: TGTGCCAGAGCCGCGGGGATCCAAGAGACCCAGTACTTC; cdr3_aa: CARAAGIQETQYF
v_call: TRBV18; clone_size: -; d_call: -; j_call: TRBJ1-5; cdr3_nt: TGTGCCAGCTCAACCGGGTTTAGCAATCAGCCCCAGCATTTT; cdr3_aa: CASSTGFSNQPQHF
v_call: TRBV7-8; clone_size: -; d_call: -; j_call: TRBJ2-5; cdr3_nt: TGTGCCAGCAGCTTACGTAGTCGGTTGGAGACCCAGTACTTC; cdr3_aa: CASSLRSRLETQYF
v_call: TRBV5-1; clone_size: -; d_call: -; j_call: TRBJ1-1; cdr3_nt: TGCGCCAGCAGCTTGGCTGCGAGGAACACTGAAGCTTTCTTT; cdr3_aa: CASSLAARNTEAFF
v_call: TRBV5-1; clone_size: -; d_call: -; j_call: TRBJ2-7; cdr3_nt: TGCGCCAGCAGCTTACAGACAGAAACCTACGAGCAGTACTTC; cdr3_aa: CASSLQTETYEQYF
v_call: TRBV6-4; clone_size: -; d_call: TRBD2; j_call: TRBJ2-3; cdr3_nt: TGTGCCAGCAGTGACCAAACTAGCGGGGGCCCAGATACGCAGTATTTT; cdr3_aa: CASSDQTSGGPDTQYF
v_call: TRBV7-8; clone_size: -; d_call: -; j_call: TRBJ2-2; cdr3_nt: TGTGCCAGCAGCTTGGCAAACAGGAACACCGGGGAGCTGTTTTTT; cdr3_aa: CASSLANRNTGELFF
v_call: TRBV20-1; clone_size: few; d_call: TRBD2; j_call: TRBJ2-2; cdr3_nt: TGCAGTGCTAGTCTAGCGGGGTCCACCGGGGAGCTGTTTTTT; cdr3_aa: CSASLAGSTGELFF
v_call: TRBV6-2/TRBV6-3; clone_size: -; d_call: -; j_call: TRBJ2-3; cdr3_nt: TGTGCCAGCAGTTGGCCGGGAGAGGAGATGGATACGCAGTATTTT; cdr3_aa: CASSWPGEEMDTQYF
v_call: TRBV12-3/TRBV12-4; clone_size: -; d_call: TRBD2; j_call: TRBJ2-2; cdr3_nt: TGTGCCAGCAGTAGCGGGGTGGCCGGGGAGCTGTTTTTT; cdr3_aa: CASSSGVAGELFF
v_call: TRBV19; clone_size: -; d_call: -; j_call: TRBJ2-1; cdr3_nt: TGTGCCAGTAGTATAGGCGGACTGATGCTGGGTGAGCAGTTCTTC; cdr3_aa: CASSIGGLMLGEQFF
v_call: TRBV9; clone_size: -; d_call: -; j_call: TRBJ2-1; cdr3_nt: TGTGCCAGCAGCGGGGGGGTGTCGGAGCAGTTCTTC; cdr3_aa: CASSGGVSEQFF
v_call: TRBV27; clone_size: once; d_call: -; j_call: TRBJ2-2; cdr3_nt: TGTGCCAGCAGTTGGGGCAGTTACACCGGGGAGCTGTTTTTT; cdr3_aa: CASSWGSYTGELFF
v_call: TRBV10-3; clone_size: -; d_call: -; j_call: TRBJ2-3; cdr3_nt: TGTGCCATCAGCTTCGATCAATGGGTCACAGATACGCAGTATTTT; cdr3_aa: CAISFDQWVTDTQYF
v_call: TRBV18; clone_size: once; d_call: TRBD1; j_call: TRBJ1-1; cdr3_nt: TGTGCCAGCTCACTGGACAGGGTGGGAACTGAAGCTTTCTTT; cdr3_aa: CASSLDRVGTEAFF
v_call: TRBV6-6; clone_size: -; d_call: -; j_call: TRBJ2-7; cdr3_nt: TGTGCCAGCAGTTATGGGAAGTACTACGAGCAGTACTTC; cdr3_aa: CASSYGKYYEQYF
v_call: TRBV6-2/TRBV6-3; clone_size: -; d_call: -; j_call: TRBJ2-5; cdr3_nt: TGTGCCAGCAGTTACTCGAAACAAGTGGGAGAGACCCAGTACTTC; cdr3_aa: CASSYSKQVGETQYF
v_call: TRBV11-2; clone_size: -; d_call: -; j_call: TRBJ2-3; cdr3_nt: TGTGCCAGCATAGGGTATGCCTCAGATACGCAGTATTTT; cdr3_aa: CASIGYASDTQYF
v_call: TRBV5-1; clone_size: -; d_call: -; j_call: TRBJ1-1; cdr3_nt: TGCGCCAGCAGCTCCTCGTCTGGGGCAGTTGAAGCTTTCTTT; cdr3_aa: CASSSSSGAVEAFF
v_call: TRBV19; clone_size: -; d_call: -; j_call: TRBJ1-2; cdr3_nt: TGTGCCAGTGAGCGGACCGGTGGCTACACCTTC; cdr3_aa: CASERTGGYTF
v_call: TRBV28; clone_size: -; d_call: -; j_call: TRBJ1-1; cdr3_nt: TGTGCCAGCAGGGGGCGGCACACTGAAGCTTTCTTT; cdr3_aa: CASRGRHTEAFF
v_call: TRBV28; clone_size: -; d_call: TRBD2; j_call: TRBJ2-7; cdr3_nt: TGTGCCAGCAGACGTGGCGGGAGGGCCTACGAGCAGTACTTC; cdr3_aa: CASRRGGRAYEQYF
v_call: TRBV7-9; clone_size: -; d_call: -; j_call: TRBJ2-2; cdr3_nt: TGTGCCAGCAGCTTAGCGGGGGGGCTCGCCGGGGAGCTGTTTTTT; cdr3_aa: CASSLAGGLAGELFF
v_call: TRBV12-3/TRBV12-4; clone_size: once; d_call: -; j_call: TRBJ1-2; cdr3_nt: TGTGCCAGCAGTCAGGAAACGGATGGCTACACCTTC; cdr3_aa: CASSQETDGYTF
v_call: TRBV5-5; clone_size: -; d_call: -; j_call: TRBJ1-4; cdr3_nt: TGTGCCAGCAGCTTAGAGGCCACTAATGAAAAACTGTTTTTT; cdr3_aa: CASSLEATNEKLFF
v_call: TRBV7-8; clone_size: -; d_call: -; j_call: TRBJ2-5; cdr3_nt: TGTGCCAGCAGCTTAGGAAGAGTGAGAGGAGAGACCCAGTACTTC; cdr3_aa: CASSLGRVRGETQYF
v_call: TRBV18; clone_size: -; d_call: -; j_call: TRBJ1-2; cdr3_nt: TGTGCCAGCTCACCTTTGGACGGCAACTATGGCTACACCTTC; cdr3_aa: CASSPLDGNYGYTF
v_call: TRBV18; clone_size: -; d_call: -; j_call: TRBJ2-5; cdr3_nt: TGTGCCAGCTCACCGAGGACAGCTCAAGAGACCCAGTACTTC; cdr3_aa: CASSPRTAQETQYF
v_call: TRBV7-2; clone_size: -; d_call: -; j_call: TRBJ2-1; cdr3_nt: TGTGCCAGCAGCGTTGGGTGGGCAGGGGAAAATGAGCAGTTCTTC; cdr3_aa: CASSVGWAGENEQFF
v_call: TRBV9; clone_size: -; d_call: -; j_call: TRBJ1-2; cdr3_nt: TGTGCCAGCAGCGCGACAGGTCTCTACACCGACTATGGCTACACCTTC; cdr3_aa: CASSATGLYTDYGYTF
v_call: TRBV6-2/TRBV6-3; clone_size: -; d_call: -; j_call: TRBJ1-2; cdr3_nt: TGTGCCAGCAGTTACTCGACAGCCAGGCTTGACTATGGCTACACCTTC; cdr3_aa: CASSYSTARLDYGYTF